A single sample gave rise to the 26 T cell receptor beta chains below, sequenced in a study of blood T cell repertoires in COVID-19. Produced via immunoSEQ multiplex PCR; TCRdb's table is partial and in-frame only. The repertoire holds fewer than 200,000 clones, with about four fifths as singletons. Sequenced sample: peripheral blood. All receptors come from a woman aged 55-70 years with COVID-19, enrolled during active disease.

The genes are TRBV5-8 and TRBJ1-2, with D perhaps TRBD1 (5 bases). V dropped 3 bases and J dropped 4 bases, with 16 bases sitting between them. The CDR3 is made up of 15 amino acids. Germline values: CDR1 SGHTS, CDR2 YDEGEE. DNA of the CDR3: TGTGCCAGCAGCTCGACAGCCAGGCTTACCTATGGCTACACCTTC. Protein: CASSSTARLTYGYTF. Complete variable domain (other parts from reference TRBV5-8 and TRBJ1-2): EAGVTQSPTHLIKTRGQQATLRCSPISGHTSVYWYQQALGLGLQFLLWYDEGEERNRGNFPPRFSGRQFPNYSSELNVNALELEDSALYLCASSSTARLTYGYTFGSGTRLTVV.

The chain uses TRBV29-1 and TRBJ2-2, with no clear D. The CDR3 runs to 12 residues. CDR1 SQVTM and CDR2 ANQGSEA come from the germline V gene. V gave up 4 bases and J gave up 5 bases, with 8 bases separating them. CDR3 amino acids: CSVGVGTGELFF. The CDR3 DNA reads TGCAGCGTTGGAGTCGGGACCGGGGAGCTGTTTTTT.

This clone was picked up a small number of times. The V gene is TRBV2, the J gene TRBJ2-1; D might be TRBD2 (6 bases). The CDR3 is 12 amino acids. Germline CDR1 is SNHLY and CDR2 is FYNNEI. Trimming removed 6 bases from V and 6 bases from J, with 9 bases in between. CDR3 residues: CASSPGSNEQFF. The CDR3 region has the DNA TGTGCCAGCAGCCCCGGGAGCAATGAGCAGTTCTTC. Variable domain in full (rest from reference TRBV2 and TRBJ2-1): EPEVTQTPSHQVTQMGQEVILRCVPISNHLYFYWYRQILGQKVEFLVSFYNNEISEKSEIFDDQFSVERPDGSNFTLKIRSTKLEDSAMYFCASSPGSNEQFFGPGTRLTVL.

CDR3 sequence reads: CSVARGGKDTQYF. The CDR3 bases are TGCAGCGTTGCGCGTGGGGGGAAAGATACGCAGTATTTT. The chain recombines TRBV29-1 with TRBJ2-3; D is perhaps TRBD2 (6 bases). V was cut by 4 bases and J by 5 bases, with 13 bases left in between. The CDR3 spans 13 residues. Germline loops: CDR1 SQVTM, CDR2 ANQGSEA.

This sequence joins TRBV4-2 and TRBJ2-5; D might be TRBD1 (6 bases). V was shortened by 0 bases and J by 7 bases, with 15 bases between the two germline ends. CDR1 is LGHNA and CDR2 is YNFKEQ in the germline V gene. The CDR3 runs 15 residues. In nucleotides, the CDR3 is TGTGCCAGCAGCCAAGAGATCGACACGACAGGGACCCAGTACTTC. Translating it yields CASSQEIDTTGTQYF.

This clone occurred a few times. Written as DNA, the CDR3 is TGTGCCAGCAGCATCCTCGGGGGGGGAAACAATGAGCAGTTCTTC. Its protein product is CASSILGGGNNEQFF. This chain connects TRBV6-6 to TRBJ2-1; 8 bases are shared with TRBD2. With V trimmed by 6 bases and J by 5 bases, 9 bases remained unmatched. This CDR3 comprises 15 residues. Germline values: CDR1 MNHNY, CDR2 SVGAGI (reference sequence).

J is TRBJ2-2 and V is TRBV7-2; TRBD1 is a possible D gene (5 bases). The V gene lost 4 bases and the J gene lost 5 bases, with 8 bases spanning the gap. The germline V gene has CDR1 SGHTA and CDR2 FQGNSA. This CDR3 region has 13 residues. The CDR3 DNA follows: TGTGCCAGCAGCTGGGGCAGGACCGGGGAGCTGTTTTTT. Its translation is CASSWGRTGELFF.

V usage is TRBV30 and J usage is TRBJ2-3; 9 bases map to TRBD1. This CDR3 region has 15 residues. Germline V gives CDR1 GTSNPN, CDR2 SVGIG (reference sequence). The trim removed 2 bases at V and 6 bases at J, leaving 9 bases unmatched. The CDR3 DNA is TGTGCCTGGAGTCTAAGGACAGGGGCTCAGGATACGCAGTATTTT. Its protein product is CAWSLRTGAQDTQYF. The complete variable domain, with remaining parts taken from reference TRBV30 and TRBJ2-3, reads SQTIHQWPATLVQPVGSPLSLECTVEGTSNPNLYWYRQAAGRGLQLLFYSVGIGQISSEVPQNLSASRPQDRQFILSSKKLLLSDSGFYLCAWSLRTGAQDTQYFGPGTRLTVL.

The rearrangement links TRBV7-8 to TRBJ1-4; the D gene is possibly TRBD1 (5 bases). Trimming removed 5 bases from V and 7 bases from J, with 17 bases in between. The length of the CDR3 is 15 residues. Germline V CDR1 and CDR2: SGHVS, FQNEAQ. CDR3 region: CASSTSWGVGEKLFF. CDR3 in DNA: TGTGCCAGCAGCACCAGTTGGGGCGTGGGTGAAAAACTGTTTTTT.

CDR3 bases: TGTGCCAGCAGCTACGGGACAGTCGGAAACACCATATATTTT. Amino acid sequence: CASSYGTVGNTIYF. The chain joins TRBV7-8 to TRBJ1-3; 7 bases agree with TRBD1. CDR3 length equals 14 residues. J lost 4 bases, V lost 4 bases, and 4 bases had no gene match. Germline V gene lookup returns CDR1 SGHVS and CDR2 FQNEAQ. The complete variable domain, with remaining parts taken from reference TRBV7-8 and TRBJ1-3, reads GAGVSQSPRYKVAKRGQDVALRCDPISGHVSLFWYQQALGQGPEFLTYFQNEAQLDKSGLPSDRFFAERPEGSVSTLKIQRTQQEDSAVYLCASSYGTVGNTIYFGEGSWLTVV.

This sequence joins TRBV28 and TRBJ1-2; 10 positions agree with TRBD1. Trimming took 3 bases from V and 7 from J; bases not matched to a gene: 5. The CDR3 consists of 14 residues. Germline CDR1 and CDR2: MDHEN and SYDVKM. CDR3 amino acids: CASSFPGQGSGYTF. The CDR3 DNA is TGTGCCAGCAGTTTTCCGGGACAGGGGAGTGGCTACACCTTC.

V and J are TRBV5-1 and TRBJ2-3; D remains unclear. CDR1 SGHRS and CDR2 YFSETQ come from the germline V gene. The length of the CDR3 is 16 residues. Trimming left V 1 base short and J 2 bases short, with 14 bases between. The CDR3 reads CASSLRSGVSTDTQYF. The CDR3 DNA follows: TGCGCCAGCAGCTTGAGGAGTGGTGTATCCACAGATACGCAGTATTTT. Based on the CDR3 plus reference TRBV5-1 and TRBJ2-3, the full variable domain is KAGVTQTPRYLIKTRGQQVTLSCSPISGHRSVSWYQQTPGQGLQFLFEYFSETQRNKGNFPGRFSGRQFSNSRSEMNVSTLELGDSALYLCASSLRSGVSTDTQYFGPGTRLTVL.

This chain uses TRBV5-8 with TRBJ2-5; 9 bases are shared with TRBD1. CDR1 and CDR2 (germline): SGHTS, YDEGEE. The CDR3 is 15 amino acids. Trimming removed 6 bases from V and 7 bases from J; junction bases left unmatched: 13. CDR3 sequence: CASNLQGAAVGTQYF. CDR3 in DNA: TGTGCCAGCAATCTACAGGGGGCGGCCGTAGGGACCCAGTACTTC.

The rearrangement joins TRBV3-1 (or the pseudogene TRBV3-2) to TRBJ2-5, with TRBD2 as a possible D gene (6 bases). Germline-derived CDR1 and CDR2 are LGHDT and YNNKEL (reference sequence). V was trimmed by 5 bases and J by 4 bases, leaving 17 bases between them. This CDR3 is 15 amino acids long. Here the CDR3 reads CASSSRTREIETQYF. The CDR3 DNA follows: TGTGCCAGCAGCTCCCGAACGCGGGAAATAGAGACCCAGTACTTC.

There are many counts of this clone. This rearrangement joins TRBV28 to TRBJ1-4; 7 bases match TRBD1. J lost 8 bases, V lost 6 bases, and 6 bases had no gene match. The germline V gene encodes CDR1 MDHEN and CDR2 SYDVKM. This CDR3 contains 13 residues. CDR3 residues: CASRETGKEKLFF. CDR3 DNA: TGTGCCAGCAGGGAGACAGGGAAAGAAAAACTGTTTTTT.

The chain links TRBV13 to TRBJ2-1; D ambiguous. Trimming shortened V by 3 bases and J by 8 bases, and 17 bases separated the two germline ends. The CDR3 is 15 amino acids. CDR1 and CDR2 from the germline V gene are PRHDT and FYEKMQ (reference sequence). CDR3 protein: CASSFPGSAAHEQFF. CDR3 DNA: TGTGCCAGCAGCTTTCCCGGGTCGGCGGCACATGAGCAGTTCTTC.

The V gene is TRBV7-3, the J gene TRBJ2-3; D ambiguous. The V end was cut by 1 base, the J end by 10 bases, with 12 bases between. Germline CDR1 reads SGHTA; CDR2 reads FQGTGA. The CDR3 is 13 residues long. The CDR3, as DNA: TGTGCCAGCAGCTTAATGGGCTTTCAGCCGCAGTATTTT. Translated: CASSLMGFQPQYF.

This clone has just a few counts. The chain is built from TRBV12-2 and TRBJ1-2. TRBV12-2 is noted as a pseudogene. CDR3 length: 11 amino acids. The CDR3, as DNA: TGTGCAAGTCTCCTAAACTATGGCTACACCTTC. Translated: CASLLNYGYTF.

This clone was observed many times. The J gene is TRBJ1-2, the V gene TRBV28; D not certain. The CDR3 totals 14 residues. Germline V CDR1 and CDR2: MDHEN, SYDVKM. V was shortened by 4 bases and J by 4 bases, with 13 bases between the two germline ends. CDR3 DNA: TGTGCCAGCAGTTCCCGCAGTCCTTCCTATGGCTACACCTTC. Protein product: CASSSRSPSYGYTF.

This clone was detected many times. The chain recombines TRBV30 with TRBJ2-2; D is unresolved. V dropped 2 bases and J dropped 5 bases, with 9 bases sitting between them. CDR3 length: 13 residues. In germline, CDR1 is GTSNPN, CDR2 SVGIG (reference sequence). The CDR3 nucleotides are TGTGCCTGGAGTAGACTCCAAACCGGGGAGCTGTTTTTT. This translates into CAWSRLQTGELFF.

This chain uses TRBV11-2 with TRBJ1-1; TRBD1 is a possible D gene (5 bases). Trimming removed 5 bases at V and 2 bases at J, with 15 bases between. Germline CDR1 SGHAT, CDR2 FQNNGV. CDR3 size: 15 residues. The CDR3 DNA reads TGTGCCAGCAGCCTCTTTGGACACCCTAACACTGAAGCTTTCTTT. Translated: CASSLFGHPNTEAFF.

This sequence joins TRBV7-2 and TRBJ2-7; 8 bases are a match to TRBD2. The CDR3 spans 13 residues. The V segment lost 1 base and the J segment 6 bases; nucleotides outside the gene matches: 2. From germline, CDR1 is SGHTA and CDR2 FQGNSA. The CDR3 here is CASSLVAGGEQYF. The CDR3 DNA reads as TGTGCCAGCAGCTTAGTGGCGGGAGGCGAGCAGTACTTC.

As regards this clone: The sample carries other DNA sequences with the same CDR3. The chain combines TRBV28 with TRBJ1-5; D uncertain. The CDR3 is made up of 14 amino acids. Germline CDR1 reads MDHEN; CDR2 reads SYDVKM. V lost 1 base and J lost 0, with 4 bases in between. CDR3 bases: TGTGCCAGCAGTTTATCGGGTAGCAATCAGCCCCAGCATTTT. Translating it yields CASSLSGSNQPQHF. Full variable domain (missing parts from reference TRBV28 and TRBJ1-5): DVKVTQSSRYLVKRTGEKVFLECVQDMDHENMFWYRQDPGLGLRLIYFSYDVKMKEKGDIPEGYSVSREKKERFSLILESASTNQTSMYLCASSLSGSNQPQHFGDGTRLSIL.

The V and J genes are TRBV9 and TRBJ2-1; 8 bases agree with TRBD1. The CDR3 is 15 residues long. CDR1 is SGDLS and CDR2 is YYNGEE in the germline V gene. The trim removed 0 bases at V and 9 bases at J, leaving 8 bases unmatched. The CDR3 DNA reads as TGTGCCAGCAGCGTAGTACCAGGGGGCTCGGGTGAGCAGTTCTTC. It is translated as CASSVVPGGSGEQFF. The whole variable domain, remainder taken from reference TRBV9 and TRBJ2-1, is DSGVTQTPKHLITATGQRVTLRCSPRSGDLSVYWYQQSLDQGLQFLIQYYNGEERAKGNILERFSAQQFPDLHSELNLSSLELGDSALYFCASSVVPGGSGEQFFGPGTRLTVL.

Turning to this clone: This sample includes further DNA sequences coding for the same CDR3. This chain uses TRBV3-1 (or the pseudogene TRBV3-2) with TRBJ1-1; D unclear. This CDR3 comprises 13 residues. Trimming stripped 1 base from V and 4 bases from J, with 7 bases between. Germline CDR1 reads LGHDT; CDR2 reads YNNKEL (reference sequence). The CDR3 DNA sequence: TGTGCCAGCAGCCAAGCACTAGGCACTGAAGCTTTCTTT. Translating it yields CASSQALGTEAFF.

This chain links TRBV7-9 with TRBJ1-2, with TRBD1 as a possible D gene (6 bases). This CDR3 comprises 13 residues. The V end lost 4 bases, the J end lost 5 bases, and 11 bases lay between the germline ends. The germline V gene encodes CDR1 SEHNR and CDR2 FQNEAQ (reference sequence). The CDR3 here is CASSSDSAYGYTF. The CDR3 region has the DNA TGTGCCAGCAGCTCGGACAGCGCTTATGGCTACACCTTC.